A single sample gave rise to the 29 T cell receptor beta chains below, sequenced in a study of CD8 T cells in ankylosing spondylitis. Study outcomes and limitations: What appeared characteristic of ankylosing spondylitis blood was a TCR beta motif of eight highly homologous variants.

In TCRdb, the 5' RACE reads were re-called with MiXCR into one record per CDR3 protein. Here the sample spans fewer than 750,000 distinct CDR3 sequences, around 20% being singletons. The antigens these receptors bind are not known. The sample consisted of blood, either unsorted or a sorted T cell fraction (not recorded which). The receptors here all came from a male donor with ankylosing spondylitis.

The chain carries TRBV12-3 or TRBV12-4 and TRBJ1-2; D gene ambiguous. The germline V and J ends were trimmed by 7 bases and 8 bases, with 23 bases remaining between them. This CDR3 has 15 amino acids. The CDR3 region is CASTTPSGIHEGYTF. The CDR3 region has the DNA TGTGCCAGCACTACGCCCTCGGGGATACACGAAGGCTACACCTTC.

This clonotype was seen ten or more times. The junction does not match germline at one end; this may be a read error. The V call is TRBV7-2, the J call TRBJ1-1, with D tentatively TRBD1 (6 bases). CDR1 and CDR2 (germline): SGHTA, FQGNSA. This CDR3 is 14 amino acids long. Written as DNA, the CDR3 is TGTGCCACCAGATACAGGGTGGAGAACGCTGAAGCTTTCTTT. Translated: CATRYRVENAEAFF. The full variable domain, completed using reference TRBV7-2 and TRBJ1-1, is GAGVSQSPSNKVTEKGKDVELRCDPISGHTALYWYRQSLGQGLEFLIYFQGNSAPDKSGLPSDRFSAERTGGSVSTLTIQRTQQEDSAVYLCATRYRVENAEAFFGQGTRLTVV.

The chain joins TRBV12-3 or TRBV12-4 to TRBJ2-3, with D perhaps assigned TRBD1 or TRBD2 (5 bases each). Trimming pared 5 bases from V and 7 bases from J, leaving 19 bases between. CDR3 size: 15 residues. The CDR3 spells CASSRGSNGAYTQYF. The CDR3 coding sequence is TGTGCCAGCAGTCGGGGATCAAACGGGGCTTATACGCAGTATTTT.

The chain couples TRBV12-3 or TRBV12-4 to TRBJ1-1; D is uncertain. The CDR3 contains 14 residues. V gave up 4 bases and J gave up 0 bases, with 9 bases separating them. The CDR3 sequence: CASSSISLNTEAFF. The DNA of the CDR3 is TGTGCCAGCAGTTCTATTAGTCTGAACACTGAAGCTTTCTTT.

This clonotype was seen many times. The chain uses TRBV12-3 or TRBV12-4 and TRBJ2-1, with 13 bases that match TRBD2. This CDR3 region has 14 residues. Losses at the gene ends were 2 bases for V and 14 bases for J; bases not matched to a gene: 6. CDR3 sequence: CASSLRLAGGREFF. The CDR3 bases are TGTGCCAGCAGTTTAAGACTAGCGGGAGGCCGCGAGTTCTTC.

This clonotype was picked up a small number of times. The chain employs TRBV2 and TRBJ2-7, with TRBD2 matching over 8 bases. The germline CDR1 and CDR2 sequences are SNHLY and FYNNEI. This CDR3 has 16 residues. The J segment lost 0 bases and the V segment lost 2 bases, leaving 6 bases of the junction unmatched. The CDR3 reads CASSEISGAISYEQYF. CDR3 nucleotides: TGTGCCAGCAGTGAAATTAGCGGGGCGATCTCCTACGAGCAGTACTTC.

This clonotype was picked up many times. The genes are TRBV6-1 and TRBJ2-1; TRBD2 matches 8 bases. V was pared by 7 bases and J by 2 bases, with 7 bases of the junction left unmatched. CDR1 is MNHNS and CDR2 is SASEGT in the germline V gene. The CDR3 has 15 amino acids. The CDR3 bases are TGTGCCAGCAAAATAGCGGGACATACCTACAATGAGCAGTTCTTC. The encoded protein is CASKIAGHTYNEQFF.

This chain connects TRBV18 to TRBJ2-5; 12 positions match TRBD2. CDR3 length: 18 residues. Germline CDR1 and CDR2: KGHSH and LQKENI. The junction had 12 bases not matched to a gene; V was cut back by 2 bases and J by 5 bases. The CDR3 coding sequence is TGTGCCAGCTCACCAGGGTGGACTAGCGGGAAGAAAGGCGAGACCCAGTACTTC. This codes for CASSPGWTSGKKGETQYF.

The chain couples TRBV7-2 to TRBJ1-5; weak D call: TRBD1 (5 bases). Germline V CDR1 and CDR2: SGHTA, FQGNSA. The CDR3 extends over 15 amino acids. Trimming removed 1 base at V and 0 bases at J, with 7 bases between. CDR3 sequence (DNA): TGTGCCAGCAGCTTAGTTGGGGGTAGCAATCAGCCCCAGCATTTT. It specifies CASSLVGGSNQPQHF.

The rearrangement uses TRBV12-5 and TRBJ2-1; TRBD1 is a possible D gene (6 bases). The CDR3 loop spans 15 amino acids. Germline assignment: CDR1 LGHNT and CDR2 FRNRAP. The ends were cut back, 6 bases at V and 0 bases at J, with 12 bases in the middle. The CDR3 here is CASGKGVLSYNEQFF. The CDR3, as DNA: TGTGCTAGTGGAAAGGGGGTCCTCTCCTACAATGAGCAGTTCTTC.

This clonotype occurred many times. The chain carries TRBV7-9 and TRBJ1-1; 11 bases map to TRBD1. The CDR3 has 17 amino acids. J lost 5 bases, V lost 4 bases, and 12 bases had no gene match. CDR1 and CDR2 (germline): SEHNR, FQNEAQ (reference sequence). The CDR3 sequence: CASSYWTGGRMITEAFF. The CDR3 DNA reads TGTGCCAGCAGCTACTGGACAGGGGGCCGCATGATTACTGAAGCTTTCTTT.

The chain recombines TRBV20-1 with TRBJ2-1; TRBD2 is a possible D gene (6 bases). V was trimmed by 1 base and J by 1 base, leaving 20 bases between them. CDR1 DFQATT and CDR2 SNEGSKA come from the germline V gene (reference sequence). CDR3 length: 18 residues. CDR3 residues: CSARGGRRAETSYNEQFF. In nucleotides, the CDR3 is TGCAGTGCTAGAGGGGGACGGAGGGCGGAGACGTCCTACAATGAGCAGTTCTTC.

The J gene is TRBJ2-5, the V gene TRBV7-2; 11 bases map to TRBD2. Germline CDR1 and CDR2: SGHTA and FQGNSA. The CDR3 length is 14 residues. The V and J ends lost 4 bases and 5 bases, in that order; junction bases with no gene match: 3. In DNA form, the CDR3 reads TGTGCCAGCAGCTGGGCTAGCGGGGGGGAGACCCAGTACTTC. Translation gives CASSWASGGETQYF.

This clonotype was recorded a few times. CDR3 loop: CASSQSLGGSYGYTF. DNA of the CDR3: TGTGCCAGCAGTCAAAGCTTAGGGGGTAGCTATGGCTACACCTTC. The chain has TRBV7-2 and TRBJ1-2, with D tentatively TRBD1 (6 bases). Germline CDR1 is SGHTA and CDR2 is FQGNSA. Trimming removed 6 bases at V and 4 bases at J, with 18 bases between. The CDR3 spans 15 residues.

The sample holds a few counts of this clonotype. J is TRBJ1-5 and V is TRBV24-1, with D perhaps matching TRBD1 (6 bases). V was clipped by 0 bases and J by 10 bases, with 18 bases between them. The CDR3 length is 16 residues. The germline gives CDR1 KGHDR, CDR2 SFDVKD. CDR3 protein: CATSDLEGGPQRPQHF. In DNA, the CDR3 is TGTGCCACCAGTGATTTGGAAGGGGGTCCACAGAGACCCCAGCATTTT.

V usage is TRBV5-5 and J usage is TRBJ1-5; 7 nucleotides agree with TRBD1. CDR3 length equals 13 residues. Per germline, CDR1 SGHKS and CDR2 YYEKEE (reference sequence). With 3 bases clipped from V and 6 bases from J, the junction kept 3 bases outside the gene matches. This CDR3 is CASSYTGVQPQHF. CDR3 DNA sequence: TGTGCCAGCAGCTACACAGGGGTTCAGCCCCAGCATTTT.

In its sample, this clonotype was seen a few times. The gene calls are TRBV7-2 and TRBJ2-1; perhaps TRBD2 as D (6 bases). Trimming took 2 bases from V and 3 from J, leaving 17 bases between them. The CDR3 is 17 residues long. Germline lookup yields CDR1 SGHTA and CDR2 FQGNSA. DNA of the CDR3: TGTGCCAGCAGCTTAAAGGAGGGCAGGGACCTCTACAATGAGCAGTTCTTC. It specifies CASSLKEGRDLYNEQFF.

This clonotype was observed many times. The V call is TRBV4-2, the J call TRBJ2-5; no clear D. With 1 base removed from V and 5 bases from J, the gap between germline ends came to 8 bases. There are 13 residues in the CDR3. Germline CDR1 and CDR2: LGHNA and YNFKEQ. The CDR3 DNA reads TGTGCCAGCAGCCAAGCTAGATCGGAGACCCAGTACTTC. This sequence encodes CASSQARSETQYF.

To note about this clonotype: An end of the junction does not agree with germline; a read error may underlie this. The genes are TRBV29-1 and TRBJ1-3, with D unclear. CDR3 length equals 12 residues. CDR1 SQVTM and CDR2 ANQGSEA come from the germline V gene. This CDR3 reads CSAKQSGNTIYF. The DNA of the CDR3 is TGCAGCGCTAAACAATCTGGGAACACCATATATTTT.

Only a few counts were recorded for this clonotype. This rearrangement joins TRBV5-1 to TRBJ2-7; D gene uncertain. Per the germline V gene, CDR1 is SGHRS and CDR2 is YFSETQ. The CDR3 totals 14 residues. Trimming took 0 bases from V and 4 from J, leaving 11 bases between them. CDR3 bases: TGCGCCAGCAGCTTGGGCAGCCCCCTTTACGAGCAGTACTTC. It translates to CASSLGSPLYEQYF.

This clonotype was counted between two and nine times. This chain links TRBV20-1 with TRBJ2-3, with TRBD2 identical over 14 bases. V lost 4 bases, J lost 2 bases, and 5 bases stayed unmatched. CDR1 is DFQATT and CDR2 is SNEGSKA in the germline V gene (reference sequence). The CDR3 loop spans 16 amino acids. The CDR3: CSATGLAGGSTDTQYF. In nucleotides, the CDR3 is TGCAGTGCTACTGGACTAGCGGGGGGATCCACAGATACGCAGTATTTT.

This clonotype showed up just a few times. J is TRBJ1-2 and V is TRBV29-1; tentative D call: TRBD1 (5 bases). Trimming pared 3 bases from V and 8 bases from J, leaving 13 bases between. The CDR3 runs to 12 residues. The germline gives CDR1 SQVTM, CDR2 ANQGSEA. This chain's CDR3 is CSVDFPGSGYTF. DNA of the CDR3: TGCAGCGTTGACTTTCCAGGGAGCGGCTACACCTTC.

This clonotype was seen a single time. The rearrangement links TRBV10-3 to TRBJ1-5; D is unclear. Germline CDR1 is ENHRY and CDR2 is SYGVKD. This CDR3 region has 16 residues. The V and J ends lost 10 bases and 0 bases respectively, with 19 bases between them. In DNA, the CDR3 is TGTGCCACCTCGTATTGGGCACCCGATAGCAATCAGCCCCAGCATTTT. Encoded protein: CATSYWAPDSNQPQHF.

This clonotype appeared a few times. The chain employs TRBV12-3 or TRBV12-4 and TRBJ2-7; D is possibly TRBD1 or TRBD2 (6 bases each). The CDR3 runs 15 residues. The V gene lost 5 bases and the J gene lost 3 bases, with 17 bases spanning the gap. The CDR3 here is CASSPGGTPNYEQYF. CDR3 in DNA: TGTGCCAGCAGTCCAGGCGGGACACCTAACTACGAGCAGTACTTC.

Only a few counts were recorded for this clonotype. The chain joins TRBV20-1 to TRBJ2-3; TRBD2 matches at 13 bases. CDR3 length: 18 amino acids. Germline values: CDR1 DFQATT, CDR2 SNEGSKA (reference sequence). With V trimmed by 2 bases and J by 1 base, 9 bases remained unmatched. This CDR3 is CSARPTSGRVDGTDTQYF. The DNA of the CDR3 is TGCAGTGCTAGACCTACTAGCGGGAGGGTAGATGGCACAGATACGCAGTATTTT.

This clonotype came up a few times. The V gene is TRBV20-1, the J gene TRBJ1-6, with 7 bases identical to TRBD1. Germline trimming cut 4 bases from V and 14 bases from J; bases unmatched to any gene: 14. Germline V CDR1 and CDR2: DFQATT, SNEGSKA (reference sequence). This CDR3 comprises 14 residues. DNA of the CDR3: TGCAGTGCTACGTGGACAGGAGAAGGGCGGGCCCTCCACTTT. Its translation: CSATWTGEGRALHF.

CDR3 residues: CASSYDDSRNQPQHF. For the CDR3, the DNA is TGTGCCAGCAGTTATGATGACAGCCGTAATCAGCCCCAGCATTTT. The chain recombines TRBV12-3 or TRBV12-4 with TRBJ1-5, with D possibly being TRBD1 (5 bases). Trimming cost V 4 bases and J 4 bases, with 14 bases left between them. This CDR3 contains 15 residues.

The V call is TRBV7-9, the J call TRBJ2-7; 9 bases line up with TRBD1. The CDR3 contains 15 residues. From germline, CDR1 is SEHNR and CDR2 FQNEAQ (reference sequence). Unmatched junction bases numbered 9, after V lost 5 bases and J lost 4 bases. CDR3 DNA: TGTGCCAGCAGCAAGGGACAGGGCGTAGAATACGAGCAGTACTTC. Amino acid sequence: CASSKGQGVEYEQYF.

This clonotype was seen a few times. CDR3 bases: TGTGCCAGCGCCCGGGGGAGCACAGATACGCAGTATTTT. This encodes CASARGSTDTQYF. The chain is built from TRBV5-6 and TRBJ2-3; TRBD2 is a possible D gene (6 bases). The V gene lost 7 bases and the J gene lost 0 bases, with 9 bases spanning the gap. CDR3 size: 13 residues. Germline CDR1 reads SGHDT; CDR2 reads YYEEEE.